Shown below are 27 T cell receptor beta chains from a single sample sequenced in a study of monozygotic twins with cystic fibrosis. This table comes from immunoSEQ multiplex PCR, and its TCRdb copy is limited to in-frame clones, with some not included. The repertoire consists of roughly 23,000 clones, with about 87% occurring once and the leading ten covering roughly 1.3%. Sequencing was performed on blood. Source of these receptors: a woman aged 30 to 39 with cystic fibrosis.

The rearrangement links TRBV9 to TRBJ2-1, with D unclear. The germline V gene has CDR1 SGDLS and CDR2 YYNGEE. The CDR3 loop spans 11 amino acids. V shed 1 base and J shed 6 bases, with 2 bases lying between them. The CDR3 DNA is TGTGCCAGCAGCGTATCCAATGAGCAGTTCTTC. Translation gives CASSVSNEQFF.

The V and J genes are TRBV27 and TRBJ1-2; D is perhaps TRBD1 (6 bases). V was trimmed by 0 bases and J by 5 bases, leaving 25 bases between them. Germline V gene data show CDR1 as MNHEY and CDR2 as SMNVEV (reference sequence). The CDR3 covers 19 residues. CDR3 loop: CASSLSSVWRGMQGYGYTF. CDR3 bases: TGTGCCAGCAGTTTATCGTCTGTTTGGAGGGGGATGCAAGGGTATGGCTACACCTTC.

The gene calls are TRBV6-6 and TRBJ1-3, with D unclear. The germline V gene has CDR1 MNHNY and CDR2 SVGAGI (reference sequence). The CDR3 has 13 residues. The V and J ends lost 2 bases and 4 bases respectively, with 6 bases between them. The DNA for the CDR3 is TGTGCCAGCAGTTACGGGCAGGGAAACACCATATATTTT. This codes for CASSYGQGNTIYF.

This chain uses TRBV18 with TRBJ2-5; TRBD2 agrees at 14 bases. The CDR3 spans 16 residues. Unmatched junction bases numbered 5, after V lost 4 bases and J lost 4 bases. Germline V gene data show CDR1 as KGHSH and CDR2 as LQKENI. The CDR3 here is CASSRTSGGQTETQYF. Here the CDR3 DNA reads TGTGCCAGCTCACGGACTAGCGGGGGGCAGACAGAGACCCAGTACTTC. Complete variable domain (other parts from reference TRBV18 and TRBJ2-5): NAGVMQNPRHLVRRRGQEARLRCSPMKGHSHVYWYRQLPEEGLKFMVYLQKENIIDESGMPKERFSAEFPKEGPSILRIQQVVRGDSAAYFCASSRTSGGQTETQYFGPGTRLLVL.

V usage is TRBV4-1 and J usage is TRBJ2-1; unclear D gene. Germline V lookup: CDR1 MGHRA, CDR2 YSYEKL. V was trimmed by 0 bases and J by 4 bases, leaving 10 bases between them. The CDR3 loop spans 15 amino acids. In nucleotides, the CDR3 is TGCGCCAGCAGCCAAGAACGGGCTGATTACAATGAGCAGTTCTTC. It codes for CASSQERADYNEQFF.

This rearrangement joins TRBV19 to TRBJ2-3; D ambiguous. Trimming removed 4 bases from V and 3 bases from J, with 11 bases in between. The CDR3 is made up of 14 amino acids. CDR1 is LNHDA, CDR2 SQIVND, per germline (reference sequence). CDR3 amino acids: CASSTPYYTDTQYF. The DNA for the CDR3 is TGTGCCAGTAGTACCCCGTATTATACAGATACGCAGTATTTT.

This chain links TRBV5-1 with TRBJ2-5; the D gene is possibly TRBD2 (5 bases). Germline lookup yields CDR1 SGHRS and CDR2 YFSETQ. This CDR3 has 12 residues. Trimming cost V 7 bases and J 1 base, with 8 bases left between them. The CDR3 bases are TGCGCCAGCGGTCGGGGCCAAGAGACCCAGTACTTC. Residues: CASGRGQETQYF.

This clone has only a few counts. The chain uses TRBV29-1 and TRBJ1-2, with 11 bases lining up with TRBD1. CDR1 is SQVTM, CDR2 ANQGSEA, per germline. Trimming cost V 2 bases and J 4 bases; bases outside gene matches: 6. This CDR3 is 15 amino acids long. The CDR3 DNA is TGCAGCGTTGAACCCTGGGGACAGGGGGGCTATGGCTACACCTTC. Its translation: CSVEPWGQGGYGYTF.

The genes are TRBV9 and TRBJ2-1, with D unclear. The V gene's germline CDR1 is SGDLS and CDR2 YYNGEE. This CDR3 has 15 amino acids. Trimming shortened V by 0 bases and J by 4 bases, and 11 bases separated the two germline ends. The CDR3 is CASSVEGSRYNEQFF. The DNA of the CDR3 is TGTGCCAGCAGCGTAGAGGGTAGCAGGTACAATGAGCAGTTCTTC.

The chain uses TRBV29-1 and TRBJ2-2; possibly TRBD1 for D (6 bases). Germline V gene lookup returns CDR1 SQVTM and CDR2 ANQGSEA. V gave up 7 bases and J gave up 1 base, with 10 bases separating them. The CDR3 contains 13 residues. CDR3 sequence: CSGRQENTGELFF. The DNA for the CDR3 is TGCAGCGGCCGACAGGAGAACACCGGGGAGCTGTTTTTT.

V is TRBV5-1 and J is TRBJ2-7; D is uncertain. This CDR3 region has 15 residues. V shed 0 bases and J shed 3 bases, with 13 bases lying between them. The germline CDR1 and CDR2 sequences are SGHRS and YFSETQ. CDR3 nucleotides: TGCGCCAGCAGCTTGGGGGGAAAGGGCTTCTACGAGCAGTACTTC. Protein sequence: CASSLGGKGFYEQYF. Looking up the rest from reference TRBV5-1 and TRBJ2-7 gives the full variable domain: KAGVTQTPRYLIKTRGQQVTLSCSPISGHRSVSWYQQTPGQGLQFLFEYFSETQRNKGNFPGRFSGRQFSNSRSEMNVSTLELGDSALYLCASSLGGKGFYEQYFGPGTRLTVT.

This rearrangement joins TRBV4-3 to TRBJ2-2; D gene unclear. CDR1 is LGHNA, CDR2 YSLEER, per germline. The germline V and J ends were trimmed by 0 bases and 7 bases, with 9 bases remaining between them. This CDR3 has 14 amino acids. The CDR3 DNA sequence: TGCGCCAGCAGCCAAGAAAGCGTAAACGGGGAGCTGTTTTTT. This translates into CASSQESVNGELFF.

This chain joins TRBV7-2 and TRBJ1-1; D is unresolved. Germline CDR1 SGHTA, CDR2 FQGNSA. CDR3 length: 12 residues. Trimming cost V 5 bases and J 0 bases, with 4 bases left between them. The DNA for the CDR3 is TGTGCCAGCAGCGATATGAACACTGAAGCTTTCTTT. It is translated as CASSDMNTEAFF. The full variable domain, in which reference TRBV7-2 and TRBJ1-1 provide the parts outside the CDR3, is GAGVSQSPSNKVTEKGKDVELRCDPISGHTALYWYRQSLGQGLEFLIYFQGNSAPDKSGLPSDRFSAERTGGSVSTLTIQRTQQEDSAVYLCASSDMNTEAFFGQGTRLTVV.

The chain carries TRBV7-2 and TRBJ2-5; D may be TRBD2 (5 bases). Trimming stripped 3 bases from V and 5 bases from J, with 13 bases between. The germline V gene encodes CDR1 SGHTA and CDR2 FQGNSA. This CDR3 is built from 14 residues. The CDR3 region has the DNA TGTGCCAGCAGCTTTACGGCCCCGGGGGAGACCCAGTACTTC. This translates into CASSFTAPGETQYF.

The V call is TRBV7-6, the J call TRBJ2-1; D remains ambiguous. V was trimmed by 4 bases and J by 6 bases, leaving 10 bases between them. The CDR3 has 13 amino acids. Germline V gene data show CDR1 as SGHVS and CDR2 as FNYEAQ. The CDR3 DNA reads TGTGCCAGCAGCTCGTATTTTGGCAATGAGCAGTTCTTC. This encodes CASSSYFGNEQFF. The full variable domain, its missing parts supplied by reference TRBV7-6 and TRBJ2-1, is GAGVSQSPRYKVTKRGQDVALRCDPISGHVSLYWYRQALGQGPEFLTYFNYEAQQDKSGLPNDRFSAERPEGSISTLTIQRTEQRDSAMYRCASSSYFGNEQFFGPGTRLTVL.

This rearrangement joins TRBV2 to TRBJ2-7, with a weak D call TRBD2 (5 bases). The CDR3 has 16 amino acids. Germline-derived CDR1 and CDR2 are SNHLY and FYNNEI. Between the trimmed V and J ends, which lost 6 bases and 3 bases, there was a span of 21 bases. CDR3: CASSKELGHPLYEQYF. CDR3 nucleotide sequence: TGTGCCAGCAGCAAAGAACTAGGTCATCCCCTCTACGAGCAGTACTTC.

The chain combines TRBV7-2 with TRBJ1-5, with 7 bases identical to TRBD1. This CDR3 is 15 amino acids long. In germline, CDR1 is SGHTA, CDR2 FQGNSA. Trimming took 5 bases from V and 4 from J; bases not matched to a gene: 8. CDR3 DNA sequence: TGTGCCAGCAGCACGCAGGGACAGTTAAATCAGCCCCAGCATTTT. As protein: CASSTQGQLNQPQHF.

This clone has a single count. The chain couples TRBV5-1 to TRBJ2-5; perhaps TRBD2 as D (5 bases). The V gene's germline CDR1 is SGHRS and CDR2 YFSETQ. This CDR3 contains 15 residues. The germline V and J ends were trimmed by 7 bases and 7 bases, with 23 bases remaining between them. The CDR3: CASRPGTEPSGTQYF. CDR3 nucleotides: TGCGCCAGCCGCCCGGGAACCGAACCGTCTGGGACCCAGTACTTC.

The chain recombines TRBV6-5 with TRBJ2-5, with D unclear. Germline V CDR1 and CDR2: MNHEY, SVGAGI. The CDR3 loop spans 13 amino acids. The V and J ends lost 3 bases and 5 bases respectively, with 10 bases between them. The chain's CDR3 is CASSYWDTETQYF. In DNA form, the CDR3 reads TGTGCCAGCAGTTATTGGGATACGGAGACCCAGTACTTC.

The chain is built from TRBV6-5 and TRBJ2-7, with unresolved D. The CDR3 runs to 14 residues. Per the germline V gene, CDR1 is MNHEY and CDR2 is SVGAGI. V was shortened by 5 bases and J by 1 base, with 12 bases between the two germline ends. CDR3 loop: CASSRYGPSYEQYF. CDR3 nucleotide sequence: TGTGCCAGCAGTCGTTATGGACCATCCTACGAGCAGTACTTC.

The chain joins TRBV20-1 to TRBJ1-2; D is perhaps TRBD1 (6 bases). This CDR3 has 11 residues. Trimming cost V 4 bases and J 8 bases, with 11 bases left between them. In germline, CDR1 is DFQATT, CDR2 SNEGSKA (reference sequence). This CDR3 reads CSANRVQGYTF. For the CDR3, the DNA is TGCAGTGCTAACAGGGTACAGGGCTACACCTTC.

The gene calls are TRBV5-6 and TRBJ2-7, with D possibly TRBD2 on 6 matching bases. The CDR3 sequence is 12 residues long. Germline V gene lookup returns CDR1 SGHDT and CDR2 YYEEEE. V lost 2 bases to trimming and J lost 6 bases, with 9 bases between them. CDR3 amino acids: CASSLTRGEQYF. CDR3 bases: TGTGCCAGCAGCTTAACGCGGGGCGAGCAGTACTTC.

V is TRBV15 and J is TRBJ1-2, with a possible D match to TRBD1 (6 bases). The germline V gene encodes CDR1 LNHNV and CDR2 YYDKDF (reference sequence). The CDR3 spans 17 residues. Trimming cost V 5 bases and J 0 bases, with 19 bases left between them. CDR3 loop: CATSGGRGLLPNYGYTF. Here the CDR3 DNA reads TGTGCCACCAGCGGAGGCAGGGGTCTCCTGCCTAACTATGGCTACACCTTC.

The chain has TRBV5-8 and TRBJ2-5; D might be TRBD2 (6 bases). Germline CDR1 SGHTS, CDR2 YDEGEE. This CDR3 comprises 14 residues. Deletions cut 3 bases from V and 5 bases from J, with 14 bases between. The CDR3: CASSWGLGSETQYF. CDR3 coding DNA: TGTGCCAGCAGCTGGGGACTTGGTAGTGAGACCCAGTACTTC.

The chain recombines TRBV7-2 with TRBJ2-5, with TRBD1 matching 9 bases. Trimming took 8 bases from V and 4 from J; bases not matched to a gene: 5. The CDR3 spans 13 residues. Germline loops: CDR1 SGHTA, CDR2 FQGNSA. The CDR3 region is CASHDRGGETQYF. The CDR3 DNA is TGTGCCAGCCACGACAGGGGGGGAGAGACCCAGTACTTC.

This rearrangement joins TRBV19 to TRBJ2-2; D is uncertain. The germline gives CDR1 LNHDA, CDR2 SQIVND (reference sequence). The CDR3 runs to 14 residues. The V gene lost 2 bases and the J gene lost 3 bases, with 7 bases spanning the gap. CDR3 DNA: TGTGCCAGTAGTATAACAAAATACACCGGGGAGCTGTTTTTT. Its translation is CASSITKYTGELFF.

V gene TRBV27 combines with J gene TRBJ2-7; D is possibly TRBD2 (5 bases). Trimming shortened V by 5 bases and J by 4 bases, and 21 bases separated the two germline ends. In germline, CDR1 is MNHEY, CDR2 SMNVEV (reference sequence). This CDR3 contains 16 residues. As DNA, the CDR3 is TGTGCCAGCAGTCTAGGCGGGCCCCAATCCAGGTACGAGCAGTACTTC. Protein: CASSLGGPQSRYEQYF.